What follows is one T cell receptor (beta chain) and its context. What it binds is not known. The data derive from a study of T cell responses to AZD1222 COVID-19 vaccine. General study results and limits: Baseline seropositives among AZD1222 recipients totaled only 6 or 7. Repertoires in all cases were sampled only once the peak T cell response had passed. The breadth and depth of Spike-specific TCRs increased once two AZD1222 doses had been given. Reportedly, close to half of spike-specific TCRs are directed against unmutated variant regions.

Germline V gene data show CDR1 as MNHEY and CDR2 as SMNVEV (reference sequence). The CDR3 totals 13 residues. V was trimmed by 5 bases and J by 6 bases, leaving 13 bases between them. Sequencing was performed with immunoSEQ multiplex PCR; in TCRdb, only in-frame clones are kept and a portion is missing. The sample includes 80,000 to 100,000 clones, approximately 91% of them seen just once. The sequence derives from an adult in good health. This chain links TRBV27 with TRBJ1-2; a weak D match, TRBD1 (5 bases). The sequenced sample was peripheral blood, obtained on day 0 of AZD1222 vaccination. For the CDR3, the DNA is TGTGCCAGCAGTCCGGGACGGTTAGATGGCTACACCTTC. It specifies CASSPGRLDGYTF.